Below are 32 T cell receptor beta chains sequenced from a single sample in a study of blood T cell repertoires in COVID-19. The repertoire was sequenced with immunoSEQ multiplex PCR; TCRdb's copy has only in-frame clones and lacks some. This sample yields approximately 460,000 clones, of which about 88% are seen a single time; 0.75% to 0.9% belongs to the top ten. Sequenced sample: peripheral blood. The receptors were gathered from a man aged 18 to 29 with COVID-19, enrolled during active disease.

This chain uses TRBV10-3 with TRBJ2-5; 8 bases align to TRBD1. Germline V gives CDR1 ENHRY, CDR2 SYGVKD. There are 14 residues in the CDR3. After removal of 6 bases from V and 4 bases from J, the junction contained 7 bases not matched to a gene. The CDR3 DNA follows: TGTGCCATCAGCCAGACAGGGGAGTCAGAGACCCAGTACTTC. Protein sequence: CAISQTGESETQYF.

The genes are TRBV2 and TRBJ1-2; TRBD1 matches 7 bases. J was trimmed by 8 bases and V by 6 bases; bases with no gene match: 15. The CDR3 runs to 15 residues. CDR1 and CDR2 from the germline V gene are SNHLY and FYNNEI. The CDR3 bases are TGTGCCAGCAGAGACTGGACAGGAGGTTCGCGGGGCTACACCTTC. It specifies CASRDWTGGSRGYTF.

The rearrangement joins TRBV21-1 to TRBJ2-1; TRBD1 is the table's D call and was not checked against the DNA. TRBV21-1 is a listed pseudogene. This CDR3 is built from 18 residues. CDR3 bases: TGTGCCAGCAGCAGAGTGACAGGGGGCAAAAGGTCCTACAATGAGCAGTTCTTC. This translates into CASSRVTGGKRSYNEQFF.

This CDR3 is CASSFAPEQFF. The CDR3 coding sequence is TGTGCCAGCAGCTTCGCGCCTGAGCAGTTCTTC. The J gene is TRBJ2-1, the V gene TRBV11-2, with no clear D. V was shortened by 3 bases and J by 9 bases, with 6 bases between the two germline ends. Germline V CDR1 and CDR2: SGHAT, FQNNGV. The CDR3 extends over 11 amino acids.

The chain links TRBV3-1 (or the pseudogene TRBV3-2) to TRBJ1-2; TRBD1 aligns across 10 bases. CDR1 LGHDT and CDR2 YNNKEL come from the germline V gene (reference sequence). The junction had 5 bases not matched to a gene; V was cut back by 3 bases and J by 7 bases. The CDR3 is 14 amino acids. CDR3 bases: TGTGCCAGCAGCCACCGACAGGGGGCAAGTGGCTACACCTTC. Translated: CASSHRQGASGYTF.

Of note for this clone: Other DNA sequences in this specimen translate into the identical CDR3. This chain connects TRBV6-5 to TRBJ2-1, with TRBD2 as a possible D gene (6 bases). The V end was cut by 2 bases, the J end by 4 bases, with 9 bases between. This CDR3 is built from 14 residues. Germline-derived CDR1 and CDR2 are MNHEY and SVGAGI. The CDR3 DNA sequence: TGTGCCAGCAGTTACCTTGGGGGGTACAATGAGCAGTTCTTC. Translated: CASSYLGGYNEQFF.

The chain links TRBV30 to TRBJ1-3; 8 bases fit TRBD1. CDR3 size: 14 residues. With V trimmed by 3 bases and J by 4 bases, 5 bases remained unmatched. CDR1 and CDR2 from the germline V gene are GTSNPN and SVGIG (reference sequence). For the CDR3, the DNA is TGTGCCTGGAGCCGGACAGGGTTCGGAAACACCATATATTTT. It is translated as CAWSRTGFGNTIYF.

The rearrangement joins TRBV4-1 to TRBJ2-7; TRBD2 matches at 10 bases. Trimming cost V 4 bases and J 3 bases; bases outside gene matches: 9. This CDR3 has 16 amino acids. Germline-derived CDR1 and CDR2 are MGHRA and YSYEKL. This CDR3 is CASSRSLGLAVYEQYF. The CDR3 DNA follows: TGCGCCAGCAGCCGGAGTTTAGGACTAGCGGTCTACGAGCAGTACTTC.

This chain links TRBV1 with TRBJ2-1; the D call of TRBD2 is as the table states it, not checked on the DNA. TRBV1 is a pseudogene segment. There are 15 residues in the CDR3. The CDR3 DNA reads TGCACCAGCAGCCCCGCTAGCGGGGGCGACAATGAGCAGTTCTTC. This sequence encodes CTSSPASGGDNEQFF.

The rearrangement links TRBV6-7 to TRBJ1-1, with a tentative D call TRBD1 (6 bases). TRBV6-7 is classed as an ORF, of uncertain function. V was trimmed by 5 bases and J by 7 bases, leaving 14 bases between them. The CDR3 spans 13 residues. CDR3 sequence reads: CASSPGGRHEAFF. In nucleotides, the CDR3 is TGTGCCAGCAGTCCGGGGGGGCGTCATGAAGCTTTCTTT.

This clone occurred once. The rearrangement uses TRBV30 and TRBJ1-1; no firm D call. V shed 1 base and J shed 0 bases, with 12 bases lying between them. The CDR3 loop spans 15 amino acids. The germline V gene encodes CDR1 GTSNPN and CDR2 SVGIG (reference sequence). The chain's CDR3 is CAWSDRLSVNTEAFF. CDR3 DNA sequence: TGTGCCTGGAGTGATCGACTGAGCGTGAACACTGAAGCTTTCTTT.

The chain links TRBV11-2 to TRBJ2-3, with TRBD2 as a possible D gene (6 bases). CDR3 length equals 15 residues. From germline, CDR1 is SGHAT and CDR2 FQNNGV. V lost 3 bases, J lost 1 base, and 11 bases lay in between. The CDR3 reads CASSFFGGGTDTQYF. DNA of the CDR3: TGTGCCAGCAGCTTTTTCGGCGGGGGCACAGATACGCAGTATTTT.

The chain is built from TRBV18 and TRBJ2-2; the D gene is possibly TRBD2 (5 bases). Deletions cut 3 bases from V and 8 bases from J, with 13 bases between. Germline lookup yields CDR1 KGHSH and CDR2 LQKENI. The CDR3 sequence is 14 residues long. CDR3 nucleotide sequence: TGTGCCAGCTCACCGTGGATGACTAATGGGGAGCTGTTTTTT. Amino acids: CASSPWMTNGELFF.

This chain connects TRBV19 to TRBJ2-1; 10 bases fit TRBD2. Germline V gene lookup returns CDR1 LNHDA and CDR2 SQIVND (reference sequence). Trimming cost V 1 base and J 0 bases; bases outside gene matches: 6. The CDR3 length is 18 residues. The chain's CDR3 is CASSIAPSSGSSYNEQFF. CDR3 DNA: TGTGCCAGTAGTATAGCTCCCTCTAGCGGGAGCTCCTACAATGAGCAGTTCTTC.

CDR3 nucleotide sequence: TGTGCCAGCAGCTCGGGACTAGATCCAGATACGCAGTATTTT. Translating it yields CASSSGLDPDTQYF. V and J are TRBV7-3 and TRBJ2-3, with 8 bases aligning to TRBD2. This CDR3 region has 14 residues. Looked up from germline, CDR1 is SGHTA and CDR2 is FQGTGA. Trimming cost V 4 bases and J 4 bases; bases outside gene matches: 4.

The J gene is TRBJ2-7, the V gene TRBV6-5; D may be TRBD1 (5 bases). The V and J ends lost 2 bases and 7 bases respectively, with 12 bases between them. This CDR3 region has 13 residues. Germline V CDR1 and CDR2: MNHEY, SVGAGI. The DNA of the CDR3 is TGTGCCAGCAGTTACGGTATAGGACAAGAGCAGTACTTC. It encodes CASSYGIGQEQYF.

This clone has a single count. The chain carries TRBV19 and TRBJ2-7, with D possibly being TRBD1 (6 bases). This CDR3 region has 16 residues. The germline V gene has CDR1 LNHDA and CDR2 SQIVND (reference sequence). Trimming took off 2 bases at V and 2 bases at J, with 16 bases between the two ends. The CDR3 sequence: CASSISPTGNTYEQYF. The CDR3 nucleotides are TGTGCCAGTAGTATAAGCCCGACAGGAAATACCTACGAGCAGTACTTC.

This chain links TRBV6-1 with TRBJ2-7; D might be TRBD2 (5 bases). Germline values: CDR1 MNHNS, CDR2 SASEGT. The CDR3 loop spans 15 amino acids. The V gene lost 2 bases and the J gene lost 3 bases, with 14 bases spanning the gap. CDR3 sequence: CASSEFGLKSYEQYF. The DNA for the CDR3 is TGTGCCAGCAGTGAATTCGGACTGAAAAGCTACGAGCAGTACTTC.

This clone was seen a handful of times. This sequence joins TRBV6-2 or TRBV6-3 and TRBJ1-5; a weak D match, TRBD1 (5 bases). Trimming removed 4 bases from V and 4 bases from J, with 14 bases in between. The CDR3 length is 15 residues. CDR1 is MNHEY, CDR2 SVGEGT, per germline. The CDR3 DNA follows: TGTGCCAGCAGTTCGCTATACAGGTTGAATCAGCCCCAGCATTTT. Its translation is CASSSLYRLNQPQHF.

This clone was counted a few times. This chain links TRBV7-9 with TRBJ1-1, with TRBD1 identical over 7 bases. Germline V gene lookup returns CDR1 SEHNR and CDR2 FQNEAQ (reference sequence). The CDR3 is made up of 15 amino acids. V gave up 1 base and J gave up 5 bases; unmatched junction bases: 7. The CDR3 DNA reads TGTGCCAGCAGCTTAGGGACATCCAGGGGGACTGAAGCTTTCTTT. Translated: CASSLGTSRGTEAFF.

The chain recombines TRBV4-1 with TRBJ2-2; tentative D call: TRBD1 (5 bases). Germline CDR1 and CDR2: MGHRA and YSYEKL. V lost 4 bases and J 3 bases, leaving 12 bases between the germline ends. CDR3 length: 15 amino acids. The CDR3 loop reads CASSLVGQYTGELFF. The CDR3 region has the DNA TGCGCCAGCAGCCTGGTGGGGCAATACACCGGGGAGCTGTTTTTT.

J is TRBJ2-2 and V is TRBV27; possible D gene TRBD1, 6 bases. Trimming removed 6 bases from V and 4 bases from J, with 21 bases in between. The CDR3 sequence is 17 residues long. The germline V gene has CDR1 MNHEY and CDR2 SMNVEV (reference sequence). CDR3 amino acids: CASRRGYRAVGTGELFF. The CDR3 DNA sequence: TGTGCCAGCAGGAGAGGTTACAGGGCCGTGGGCACCGGGGAGCTGTTTTTT.

The chain carries TRBV27 and TRBJ1-1; D ambiguous. Germline CDR1 MNHEY, CDR2 SMNVEV (reference sequence). CDR3 length equals 14 residues. Deletions cut 0 bases from V and 5 bases from J, with 10 bases between. CDR3 sequence reads: CASSLSSAGTEAFF. For the CDR3, the DNA is TGTGCCAGCAGTTTATCGTCGGCGGGTACTGAAGCTTTCTTT.

The gene calls are TRBV13 and TRBJ1-1, with D perhaps matching TRBD1 (6 bases). V shed 0 bases and J shed 3 bases, with 8 bases lying between them. CDR3 length: 14 amino acids. Looked up from germline, CDR1 is PRHDT and CDR2 is FYEKMQ (reference sequence). CDR3 sequence: CASSLGPGDTEAFF. The CDR3 coding sequence is TGTGCCAGCAGCTTAGGACCAGGGGACACTGAAGCTTTCTTT.

The chain employs TRBV4-2 and TRBJ2-1, with 11 bases that match TRBD1. Germline V gives CDR1 LGHNA, CDR2 YNFKEQ. Trimming at V came to 4 bases and at J to 4 bases, leaving 6 bases not matched to a gene. The CDR3 spans 16 residues. CDR3 sequence reads: CASSPTGTGGYNEQFF. The CDR3 DNA is TGTGCCAGCAGCCCAACCGGGACAGGGGGTTACAATGAGCAGTTCTTC.

V is TRBV10-2 and J is TRBJ2-7; D unclear. This CDR3 is built from 11 residues. V lost 7 bases and J 3 bases, leaving 7 bases between the germline ends. Germline loops: CDR1 WSHSY, CDR2 SAAADI. The DNA for the CDR3 is TGCGCCAGCAACGCAGGCTACGAGCAGTACTTC. This gives the protein CASNAGYEQYF.

The rearrangement joins TRBV2 to TRBJ1-5; D unresolved. Germline assignment: CDR1 SNHLY and CDR2 FYNNEI. This CDR3 has 13 residues. V lost 8 bases and J lost 6, with 14 bases in between. CDR3 amino acids: CASVRDIGQPQHF. CDR3 nucleotides: TGTGCCAGCGTTCGGGATATAGGTCAGCCCCAGCATTTT.

DNA for the CDR3: TGTGCCAGCAGTCTACTCGTCGGAGCCCAAGAGACCCAGTACTTC. Translating it yields CASSLLVGAQETQYF. V and J are TRBV7-9 and TRBJ2-5; D uncertain. V lost 6 bases, J lost 1 base, and 15 bases lay in between. Germline V gene lookup returns CDR1 SEHNR and CDR2 FQNEAQ (reference sequence). The CDR3 runs 15 residues.

As regards this clone: The sample holds other DNA sequences that translate to the same CDR3. The J gene is TRBJ2-2, the V gene TRBV6-1; TRBD2 aligns across 9 bases. The trim removed 3 bases at V and 3 bases at J, leaving 2 bases unmatched. CDR3 length equals 15 residues. Germline V gene sequence: CDR1 MNHNS, CDR2 SASEGT. Here the CDR3 reads CASSELAGDTGELFF. CDR3 coding DNA: TGTGCCAGCAGTGAGTTAGCGGGAGACACCGGGGAGCTGTTTTTT.

The chain links TRBV19 to TRBJ2-2; perhaps TRBD2 as D (6 bases). Deletions cut 3 bases from V and 0 bases from J, with 8 bases between. CDR3 length: 15 residues. Looked up from germline, CDR1 is LNHDA and CDR2 is SQIVND (reference sequence). The CDR3: CASSIQRANTGELFF. The CDR3 DNA is TGTGCCAGTAGTATCCAGCGGGCGAACACCGGGGAGCTGTTTTTT. Together with reference TRBV19 and TRBJ2-2, the CDR3 gives the full variable domain: DGGITQSPKYLFRKEGQNVTLSCEQNLNHDAMYWYRQDPGQGLRLIYYSQIVNDFQKGDIAEGYSVSREKKESFPLTVTSAQKNPTAFYLCASSIQRANTGELFFGEGSRLTVL.

CDR3 residues: CASRYRGRDGYTF. CDR3 in DNA: TGTGCCAGCAGGTACAGGGGTAGGGATGGCTACACCTTC. The chain links TRBV27 to TRBJ1-2, with 7 bases aligning to TRBD1. CDR1 is MNHEY and CDR2 is SMNVEV in the germline V gene (reference sequence). This CDR3 region has 13 residues. Trimming took 6 bases from V and 6 from J; bases not matched to a gene: 7.

V gene TRBV21-1 combines with J gene TRBJ1-2; no check of the table's D call, TRBD1, against the DNA was made. TRBV21-1 is shown as a pseudogene. This CDR3 has 16 amino acids. Here the CDR3 DNA reads TGTGCCAGCAGCAAACGGAGGGACAGGACGTACTATGGCTACACCTTC. This encodes CASSKRRDRTYYGYTF.